The 5 T cell receptor beta chains given below trace back to one sample, sequenced in a study of cytomegalovirus exposure and HLA in healthy donors. PCR employed 60 Vbeta and 13 Jbeta primers. Data came from immunoSEQ multiplex PCR; TCRdb stores just in-frame clones and leaves some out. The data contain 130,000 to 150,000 clones, about 80% of them singletons. Sequences were obtained from PBMCs. The receptors were gathered from a woman aged 60 to 75 in good health and CMV-seropositive.

A note on this clone: This same CDR3 is encoded by further DNA sequences in the sample. The chain carries TRBV30 and TRBJ2-1; 8 positions agree with TRBD2. The CDR3 spans 15 residues. V trimming: 3 bases; J trimming: 8 bases; junction bases outside the gene matches: 12. Germline CDR1 reads GTSNPN; CDR2 reads SVGIG (reference sequence). CDR3: CAWSVSVSGIHEQFF. The CDR3 bases are TGTGCCTGGAGCGTATCGGTTAGCGGGATTCATGAGCAGTTCTTC. The full variable domain, completed using reference TRBV30 and TRBJ2-1, is SQTIHQWPATLVQPVGSPLSLECTVEGTSNPNLYWYRQAAGRGLQLLFYSVGIGQISSEVPQNLSASRPQDRQFILSSKKLLLSDSGFYLCAWSVSVSGIHEQFFGPGTRLTVL.

This clone has just a few counts. The chain joins TRBV28 to TRBJ2-3; unclear D gene. Trimming took 0 bases from V and 4 from J, leaving 17 bases between them. The CDR3 is made up of 17 amino acids. The germline CDR1 and CDR2 sequences are MDHEN and SYDVKM. The CDR3 DNA follows: TGTGCCAGCAGTTTATGGAGAGGTTATGAGGCTGCAGATACGCAGTATTTT. Its protein product is CASSLWRGYEAADTQYF.

The genes are TRBV5-4 and TRBJ2-3, with 13 bases that match TRBD2. The length of the CDR3 is 18 residues. CDR1 and CDR2 (germline): SGHNT, YYREEE (reference sequence). J was trimmed by 2 bases and V by 4 bases; bases with no gene match: 10. The CDR3 sequence is CASSRIKTSGRFTDTQYF. As DNA, the CDR3 is TGTGCCAGCAGCCGAATAAAGACTAGCGGGAGGTTCACAGATACGCAGTATTTT. Variable domain in full (rest from reference TRBV5-4 and TRBJ2-3): ETGVTQSPTHLIKTRGQQVTLRCSSQSGHNTVSWYQQALGQGPQFIFQYYREEENGRGNFPPRFSGLQFPNYSSELNVNALELDDSALYLCASSRIKTSGRFTDTQYFGPGTRLTVL.

The genes are TRBV11-3 and TRBJ2-7; 9 nucleotides match TRBD2. The CDR3 is 13 residues long. Germline values: CDR1 SGHNT, CDR2 YENEEA. CDR3 DNA: TGTGCCAGCAGCTTAGGTCGGACTAGCGCAGGAATAGTT. Translated: CASSLGRTSAGIV.

The J gene is TRBJ2-3, the V gene TRBV7-2; tentatively, D is TRBD2 (6 bases). Germline V gene sequence: CDR1 SGHTA, CDR2 FQGNSA. V was clipped by 5 bases and J by 1 base, with 10 bases between them. This CDR3 has 14 residues. CDR3 sequence (DNA): TGTGCCAGCAGCGGCTCTAGCGGCACAGATACGCAGTATTTT. Translating it yields CASSGSSGTDTQYF.